A single T cell receptor (beta chain) is shown here with its context. Its cognate antigen is unknown. This sample was included in a study of cytomegalovirus exposure and HLA in healthy donors. Regarding the study as a whole: In a later analysis, HLA-associated beta chains showed higher expansion and lower generation probabilities than comparable chains. In a later analysis, V- and J-gene trimming of beta chains associated with a DCLRE1C missense variant, replicated independently. Upon later analysis, TCR association rates were observed to vary by HLA locus, being highest for DRB1 and lowest for HLA-C.

The study ran its PCR with 60 Vbeta and 13 Jbeta primers. Assay used: immunoSEQ multiplex PCR; TCRdb lists only in-frame clones, some missing. The sample lists 150,000 to 200,000 clones, around 83% occurring once. The germline V gene encodes CDR1 SGHDN and CDR2 FVKESK. V shed 4 bases and J 0 bases; nucleotides not matched to a gene: 0. The CDR3 sequence is 14 residues long. This receptor was taken from a man aged 50 to 60 in good health and CMV-seropositive. This chain uses TRBV14 with TRBJ1-5; TRBD1 matches at 7 bases. The sequencing sample was made of PBMCs. Here the CDR3 reads CASSPGGSNQPQHF. The CDR3 DNA sequence: TGTGCCAGCAGCCCAGGGGGTAGCAATCAGCCCCAGCATTTT.